This T cell receptor (beta chain) was recovered during a study of control samples from healthy donors and cancer patients. This clone was observed once. The assay was immunoSEQ multiplex PCR, and TCRdb's table has in-frame clones only and misses some. Among roughly 450,000 clones listed, approximately 92% were seen once. The specimen was PBMCs. This clonotype originated in a man in his forties with head and neck cancer.

The CDR3 DNA reads as TGTGCCAGCATCGACTCGGGGGGATACAATGAGCAGTTCTTC. As protein: CASIDSGGYNEQFF. The chain uses TRBV28 and TRBJ2-1, with 7 bases aligning to TRBD2. The CDR3 loop spans 14 amino acids. Trimming at V came to 7 bases and at J to 4 bases, leaving 7 bases not matched to a gene. CDR1 and CDR2 (germline): MDHEN, SYDVKM. Looking up the rest from reference TRBV28 and TRBJ2-1 gives the full variable domain: DVKVTQSSRYLVKRTGEKVFLECVQDMDHENMFWYRQDPGLGLRLIYFSYDVKMKEKGDIPEGYSVSREKKERFSLILESASTNQTSMYLCASIDSGGYNEQFFGPGTRLTVL.